The T cell receptor (beta chain) under discussion was sequenced for a study of T cell responses to AZD1222 COVID-19 vaccine. Libraries were prepared by immunoSEQ multiplex PCR; TCRdb keeps only in-frame clonotypes and omits some of them. The sample consists of roughly 100,000 clones, around 96% of them appearing once. In germline, CDR1 is SGDLS, CDR2 YYNGEE. The CDR3 spans 15 residues. V dropped 0 bases and J dropped 7 bases, with 11 bases sitting between them. The sample consisted of peripheral blood, taken on day 0 of AZD1222 vaccination. The chain uses TRBV9 and TRBJ1-6, with D unresolved. The receptor was derived from an adult in good health. CDR3 residues: CASSVGWEGNSPLHF. The CDR3 nucleotides are TGTGCCAGCAGCGTAGGATGGGAAGGGAATTCACCCCTCCACTTT.